The entry below gives a single T cell receptor beta chain sequence along with its context. Its antigen is undetermined. The entry originates in a study of T cell repertoires in cytomegalovirus infection. On the study more broadly: In public TCR beta signatures, there were indications of both CMV infection and matching HLA type. Study findings and constraints: Cumulative public TCR beta family frequency identified carriers of CMV plus the relevant HLA.

This CDR3 comprises 13 residues. Germline V gene data show CDR1 as SGHNT and CDR2 as YENEEA. Trimming pared 6 bases from V and 5 bases from J, leaving 12 bases between. TCRdb redid the calling of the reads with MiXCR, one entry per CDR3 protein. The sample carries about 740,000 distinct CDR3 sequences, 35% to 45% recorded once. This chain joins TRBV11-3 and TRBJ2-3, with D possibly being TRBD2 (7 bases). The specimen sequenced was PBMCs. This clonotype originated in a human donor in good health (CMV status not recorded). Some clones in this sample may be carry-over from other donors' samples. The CDR3 here is CASRGGAIDTQYF. In DNA form, the CDR3 reads TGTGCCAGCAGGGGGGGGGCCATAGATACGCAGTATTTT.